Below, one T cell receptor beta chain is given with its context. What it binds is not known. The CDR3 sequence is 13 residues long. Between the trimmed V and J ends, which lost 6 bases and 0 bases, there was a span of 6 bases. Per the germline V gene, CDR1 is MDHEN and CDR2 is SYDVKM. This sample was included in a study of blood T cells in healthy people across ages. A second PCR of about 7 to 12 cycles used a sample-barcoded 5' primer and a J-beta primer mix. All samples gave at least 2.5 million CDR3-containing paired-end reads. TCRdb re-called the 5' RACE reads through MiXCR, storing one row per CDR3 protein. The data hold around 870,000 distinct CDR3 sequences, with 25% to 30% observed a single time. Each donor had roughly 10 milliliters of peripheral blood drawn. The study's findings and limits: Naive and antigen-experienced cells could not be conclusively compared, given unsorted PBMCs.

This TCR derives from a woman older than 75 in good health. V gene TRBV28 combines with J gene TRBJ1-5; D not certain. What was sequenced was blood. This CDR3 is CASRPYSNQPQHF. The CDR3 nucleotides are TGTGCCAGCAGACCCTATAGCAATCAGCCCCAGCATTTT.